These 25 T cell receptor beta chains came from one sample sequenced in a study of T cell clonality in common variable immunodeficiency. The assay was immunoSEQ multiplex PCR, and TCRdb's table has in-frame clones only and misses some. The data list some 50,000 clones, none observed once; about 1.8% falls to the top ten. The sequencing input was peripheral blood mononuclear cells. The receptors were gathered from a person aged 18 to 75 in good health.

This clone was detected ten times or more. The read ends 3 residues before the CDR3 terminus; that terminus is restored from the germline J gene. This chain uses TRBV7-2 with TRBJ1-2; 8 bases line up with TRBD1. Germline trimming cut 0 bases from V and 3 bases from J; bases unmatched to any gene: 3. The CDR3 consists of 15 residues. CDR1 is SGHTA, CDR2 FQGNSA, per germline. CDR3 amino acids: CASSLAAQGDYGYTF. CDR3 bases read: TGTGCCAGCAGCTTAGCAGCACAGGGGGACTATGGC.

This clone was recorded many times. The read finishes 3 residues shy of the CDR3 end, and the germline J gene is used to complete it. V and J are TRBV5-1 and TRBJ2-1, with TRBD2 matching 7 bases. The J segment lost 0 bases and the V segment lost 4 bases, leaving 7 bases of the junction unmatched. The CDR3 length is 16 residues. Germline V gives CDR1 SGHRS, CDR2 YFSETQ. Incomplete CDR3 DNA: TGCGCCAGCAGCCTTAGCGGGCGGAGCTCCTACAATGAG. Amino acids: CASSLSGRSSYNE. The complete CDR3 reads CASSLSGRSSYNEQFF.

This clone came up a few times. The read terminates 3 residues ahead of where the CDR3 ends, so the germline J gene completes it. The V and J genes are TRBV19 and TRBJ1-1; no definite D call. This CDR3 region has 12 residues. The germline V and J ends were trimmed by 5 bases and 1 base, with 5 bases remaining between them. Germline CDR1 and CDR2: LNHDA and SQIVND (reference sequence). The covered CDR3 bases are TGTGCCAGTAGTGCAGGGAACACTGAA. Amino acid sequence: CASSAGNTE. The whole CDR3 is CASSAGNTEAFF.

On this clone itself: The DNA ends 3 residues before the CDR3 does, and the rest of the CDR3 is filled in from the germline J gene. This chain joins TRBV11-2 and TRBJ1-6, with 8 positions matching TRBD1. The CDR3 consists of 15 residues. V dropped 1 base and J dropped 6; count of bases not matched to a gene: 2. Germline V gene data show CDR1 as SGHAT and CDR2 as FQNNGV. Incomplete CDR3 DNA: TGTGCCAGCAGCTTAGGCAGGGGGCGTAATTCACCC. Translated, it gives CASSLGRGRNSP. In full, the CDR3 reads CASSLGRGRNSPLHF. The full variable domain, with the rest looked up from reference TRBV11-2 and TRBJ1-6, is EAGVAQSPRYKIIEKRQSVAFWCNPISGHATLYWYQQILGQGPKLLIQFQNNGVVDDSQLPKDRFSAERLKGVDSTLKIQPAKLEDSAVYLCASSLGRGRNSPLHFGNGTRLTVT.

Ten or more counts support this clone. The CDR3 reads CSAPLRGYGTDTQYF. Partial CDR3 DNA: TGCAGTGCTCCCCTAAGGGGGTATGGCACAGATACG. The rearrangement links TRBV20-1 to TRBJ2-3, with D maybe TRBD1 (6 bases). The CDR3 extends 3 residues past the end of the read, so its final part is completed from the germline J gene. Germline CDR1 reads DFQATT; CDR2 reads SNEGSKA (reference sequence). V lost 5 bases to trimming and J lost 1 base, with 16 bases between them. There are 15 residues in the CDR3.

This clone turned up a few times. The CDR3 extends 3 residues past the end of the read, so its final part is completed from the germline J gene. The genes are TRBV7-3 and TRBJ1-2; a weak D match, TRBD1 (5 bases). This CDR3 spans 14 amino acids. Germline assignment: CDR1 SGHTA and CDR2 FQGTGA. CDR3 DNA (partial): TGTGCCAGCAGCCCACAAGTCGGCGGGGGGGAC. Residues: CASSPQVGGGD. The full CDR3 sequence reads CASSPQVGGGDYTF.

This clone was counted ten times or more. The read is 3 residues too short to cover the CDR3 end, so that end is filled in from the germline J gene. This chain joins TRBV7-2 and TRBJ2-2; D may be TRBD2 (6 bases). This CDR3 contains 15 residues. V lost 5 bases and J 1 base, leaving 11 bases between the germline ends. Germline V gene data show CDR1 as SGHTA and CDR2 as FQGNSA. CDR3 region: CASSRDWGNTGELFF. The DNA read from the CDR3 is TGTGCCAGCAGCAGGGACTGGGGGAACACCGGGGAG.

This clone showed up many times. The CDR3 end is not reached by the read, which stops 3 residues before it; the germline J gene fills it in. The genes are TRBV19 and TRBJ1-2, with a possible D match to TRBD1 (5 bases). Germline-derived CDR1 and CDR2 are LNHDA and SQIVND (reference sequence). The CDR3 spans 13 residues. This chain's CDR3 is CASSQRRGGGYTF. CDR3 bases read: TGTGCCAGTAGCCAAAGGAGGGGTGGCGGC.

As to this clone: Sequencing ends 3 residues short of the CDR3 end; the germline J gene provides the rest. The rearrangement uses TRBV2 and TRBJ2-1, with 13 bases aligning to TRBD2. Trimming removed 6 bases from V and 7 bases from J; junction bases left unmatched: 3. There are 14 residues in the CDR3. In germline, CDR1 is SNHLY, CDR2 FYNNEI. CDR3 region: CASRPGLAGNEQFF. The DNA read from the CDR3 is TGTGCCAGCAGGCCGGGACTAGCGGGGAATGAG.

This clone was found many times. The junction differs from germline at one of its ends, possibly a read error. The read finishes 3 residues shy of the CDR3 end, and the germline J gene is used to complete it. The rearrangement uses TRBV7-7 and TRBJ2-7; 7 nucleotides align to TRBD1. Germline V gene lookup returns CDR1 SSHAT and CDR2 FNYEAQ (reference sequence). This CDR3 comprises 13 residues. This chain's CDR3 is CASSLTGAAEQYF. The sequenced part of the CDR3 DNA is TGTGCTAGCAGTTTAACAGGGGCTGCCGAG.

This clone was seen at least ten times. The read ends 3 residues shy of where the CDR3 ends; the end is completed using the germline J gene. This chain joins TRBV13 and TRBJ1-3; D uncertain. CDR3 length: 14 amino acids. Per germline, CDR1 PRHDT and CDR2 FYEKMQ (reference sequence). Trimming took 1 base from V and 0 from J, leaving 4 bases between them. The part of the CDR3 DNA that was read is TGTGCCAGCAGCTTAGACAGCTCTGGAAACACC. The encoded protein is CASSLDSSGNT. The entire CDR3 sequence reads CASSLDSSGNTIYF.

The sample holds many counts of this clone. The read terminates 3 residues before the CDR3 end, so the remaining end is supplied by the germline J gene. The chain has TRBV20-1 and TRBJ2-7; 7 bases agree with TRBD2. J gave up 3 bases and V 3 bases, and 2 bases lay outside the gene matches. Looked up from germline, CDR1 is DFQATT and CDR2 is SNEGSKA (reference sequence). The CDR3 covers 12 residues. Here the CDR3 reads CSASERGYEQYF. CDR3 bases read: TGCAGTGCTAGCGAGCGGGGCTACGAG.

This clone has ten or more counts. The read falls 3 residues short of the CDR3 end, and the missing part is taken from the germline J gene. V is TRBV7-6 and J is TRBJ1-2; tentatively, D is TRBD1 (5 bases). The CDR3 sequence is 18 residues long. CDR1 is SGHVS and CDR2 is FNYEAQ in the germline V gene. Trimming removed 2 bases from V and 6 bases from J, with 25 bases in between. CDR3 in amino acids: CASSLRGPRRGVDHGYTF. Partial CDR3 DNA: TGTGCCAGCAGCTTAAGGGGACCGCGCCGCGGGGTGGATCATGGC.

At least ten counts were recorded for this clone. The sequence runs out 3 residues before the end of the CDR3; the remainder is reconstructed from the germline J gene. V usage is TRBV20-1 and J usage is TRBJ2-3; tentative D call: TRBD2 (5 bases). Germline V lookup: CDR1 DFQATT, CDR2 SNEGSKA (reference sequence). Trimming cost V 2 bases and J 0 bases, with 9 bases left between them. The CDR3 covers 14 residues. CDR3 sequence reads: CSARRGASTDTQYF. Incomplete CDR3 DNA: TGCAGTGCTAGACGGGGAGCTAGCACAGATACG.

In its sample, this clone was seen many times. The read terminates 3 residues before the CDR3 end, so the remaining end is supplied by the germline J gene. The chain recombines TRBV13 with TRBJ2-4, with TRBD1 as a possible D gene (5 bases). The CDR3 is made up of 15 amino acids. V lost 4 bases and J 3 bases, leaving 13 bases between the germline ends. CDR1 is PRHDT, CDR2 FYEKMQ, per germline (reference sequence). Here the CDR3 reads CASSSRQYYKNIQYF. Partial CDR3 DNA: TGTGCCAGCAGCTCCCGACAGTACTACAAAAACATT. Full variable domain (outside the CDR3, taken from reference TRBV13 and TRBJ2-4): AAGVIQSPRHLIKEKRETATLKCYPIPRHDTVYWYQQGPGQDPQFLISFYEKMQSDKGSIPDRFSAQQFSDYHSELNMSSLELGDSALYFCASSSRQYYKNIQYFGAGTRLSVL.

This clone was seen repeatedly, ten times or more. The DNA ends 3 residues before the CDR3 does, and the rest of the CDR3 is filled in from the germline J gene. The rearrangement links TRBV6-1 to TRBJ2-5; no clear D. This CDR3 comprises 16 residues. Germline V gene data show CDR1 as MNHNS and CDR2 as SASEGT. Trimming shortened V by 2 bases and J by 0 bases, and 13 bases separated the two germline ends. The sequenced CDR3 bases are TGTGCCAGCAGTGAAATCCCCGGTTCGTACCAAGAGACC. Protein product: CASSEIPGSYQET. The entire CDR3 protein is CASSEIPGSYQETQYF.

This clone has a count of ten or more. The CDR3 loop reads CASSQDAGGGRYGYTF. CDR3 DNA, as far as it was read: TGCGCCAGCAGCCAGGACGCGGGGGGCGGAAGGTATGGC. The J gene is TRBJ1-2, the V gene TRBV4-1; tentatively, D is TRBD1 (6 bases). Read data end 3 residues before the CDR3 end; the end is taken from the germline J gene. V lost 3 bases, J lost 5 bases, and 19 bases lay in between. Germline V CDR1 and CDR2: MGHRA, YSYEKL. The CDR3 length is 16 residues.

This clone was picked up many times. The sequenced fragment ends 3 residues before the CDR3 boundary, so the rest is inferred from the germline J gene. The chain uses TRBV29-1 and TRBJ2-1, with 9 positions matching TRBD2. The germline CDR1 and CDR2 sequences are SQVTM and ANQGSEA. The CDR3 has 14 amino acids. With V trimmed by 6 bases and J by 1 base, 4 bases remained unmatched. The covered CDR3 bases are TGCAGCGTGGCGACTAGCGGTTCCTACAATGAG. It yields the protein CSVATSGSYNE. The CDR3 in its entirety is CSVATSGSYNEQFF.

As for this clone: The sequenced fragment ends 3 residues before the CDR3 boundary, so the rest is inferred from the germline J gene. V gene TRBV6-2 or TRBV6-3 combines with J gene TRBJ1-2, with D perhaps matching TRBD1 (5 bases). This CDR3 region has 16 residues. The germline gives CDR1 MNHEY, CDR2 SVGEGT. The sequenced part of the CDR3 DNA is TGTGCCAGCAGTTACGACTTTCTAGCGGGGCCCTACGAC. Encoded protein: CASSYDFLAGPYD. From start to end, the CDR3 is CASSYDFLAGPYDYTF.

The sample holds many counts of this clone. The read ends 3 residues shy of where the CDR3 ends; the end is completed using the germline J gene. The rearrangement joins TRBV18 to TRBJ2-2; 7 nucleotides match TRBD1. V lost 5 bases and J lost 0; bases outside the gene matches: 3. Germline V CDR1 and CDR2: KGHSH, LQKENI. The CDR3 consists of 15 residues. The sequenced CDR3 bases are TGTGCCAGCTCAGCCGGGACAGCGAACACCGGGGAG. This sequence encodes CASSAGTANTGE. In full, the CDR3 reads CASSAGTANTGELFF.

This clone was counted at least ten times. The CDR3 goes on 3 residues after the read ends, and that part is filled in from the germline J gene. This sequence joins TRBV6-1 and TRBJ1-1; 8 positions agree with TRBD1. This CDR3 is built from 16 residues. The germline CDR1 and CDR2 sequences are MNHNS and SASEGT. V shed 2 bases, J shed 6 bases, and the junction held 11 bases outside the gene matches. CDR3 DNA, as far as it was read: TGTGCCAGCAGTGAAACCCCTCGACAGGGGCCGCCTGAA. The encoded protein is CASSETPRQGPPE. The CDR3 reads in full as CASSETPRQGPPEAFF.

With respect to this clone: The read falls 3 residues short of the CDR3 end, and the missing part is taken from the germline J gene. The V and J genes are TRBV7-9 and TRBJ2-1; 9 bases align to TRBD2. After removal of 7 bases from V and 9 bases from J, the junction contained 13 bases not matched to a gene. This CDR3 has 15 residues. Per germline, CDR1 SEHNR and CDR2 FQNEAQ (reference sequence). The CDR3 sequence is CASTARGRANGEQFF. CDR3 DNA, as far as it was read: TGTGCCAGCACCGCCCGCGGGAGGGCAAACGGTGAG.

This clone was observed a handful of times. The read finishes 3 residues shy of the CDR3 end, and the germline J gene is used to complete it. The chain has TRBV19 and TRBJ1-2, with 9 bases fitting TRBD1. Germline assignment: CDR1 LNHDA and CDR2 SQIVND (reference sequence). This CDR3 comprises 15 residues. This CDR3 reads CASSVGTGSYNDYTF. Incomplete CDR3 DNA: TGTGCCAGTAGTGTCGGGACAGGGTCCTACAATGAC. The whole variable domain, filled in from reference TRBV19 and TRBJ1-2, reads DGGITQSPKYLFRKEGQNVTLSCEQNLNHDAMYWYRQDPGQGLRLIYYSQIVNDFQKGDIAEGYSVSREKKESFPLTVTSAQKNPTAFYLCASSVGTGSYNDYTFGSGTRLTVV.

This clone came up many times. The sequenced fragment ends 3 residues before the CDR3 boundary, so the rest is inferred from the germline J gene. The chain has TRBV29-1 and TRBJ2-1; 8 nucleotides align to TRBD1. Germline CDR1 is SQVTM and CDR2 is ANQGSEA. The CDR3 runs 13 residues. V lost 2 bases and J lost 8; bases outside the gene matches: 5. CDR3 bases read: TGCAGCGTTGAACGGACAGGGCTCTATGAG. It is translated as CSVERTGLYE. The CDR3 in full is CSVERTGLYEQFF.

This clone has ten or more counts. The CDR3 goes on 3 residues after the read ends, and that part is filled in from the germline J gene. The rearrangement links TRBV20-1 to TRBJ2-1, with 10 bases identical to TRBD2. The CDR3 is made up of 16 amino acids. Losses at the gene ends were 3 bases for V and 9 bases for J; bases not matched to a gene: 14. The germline gives CDR1 DFQATT, CDR2 SNEGSKA (reference sequence). CDR3: CSASRASGRQSGEQFF. CDR3 bases read: TGCAGTGCTAGTCGAGCTAGCGGGAGACAGTCTGGTGAG.